The T cell receptor beta chain described here comes from a study of blood T cell repertoires in COVID-19. As for the study in general: The analysed material was cDNA or gDNA that came from T cells, B-cell-depleted T cells, or PBMCs.

The assay was immunoSEQ multiplex PCR, and TCRdb's table has in-frame clones only and misses some. The sample lists 150,000 to 200,000 clones; around 90% were seen once. V lost 7 bases, J lost 13 bases, and 17 bases lay in between. From germline, CDR1 is MNHEY and CDR2 SVGAGI. This CDR3 is 12 amino acids long. The chain uses TRBV6-5 and TRBJ2-1; a weak D match, TRBD1 (6 bases). The sequenced material came from peripheral blood. This TCR came from a man in his sixties with active or convalescent COVID-19. CDR3 protein: CASINGVGAQFF. The CDR3 DNA is TGTGCCAGCATCAATGGGGTGGGGGCCCAGTTCTTC.